This section outlines one TCR beta chain sequence together with its context. At one end the junction does not follow the germline gene, possibly because of a read error. The source material, about 18-33 mg of unsorted bulk tissue, was used to co-extract RNA and DNA. Germline V lookup: CDR1 SGHNT, CDR2 YENEEA. CDR3 length: 17 residues. The entry originates in a study of tumor-infiltrating lymphocytes in primary liver carcinoma. Starting material of around 460 ng total RNA yielded TCR beta cDNA via a constant-region primer. Modified slightly, ARM-PCR produced TCR beta libraries over three nested multiplex PCR rounds. Use of TRBV1-TRBV30 forward primers with a C-beta reverse primer characterized the first two PCR rounds, which lasted roughly 11 cycles each. Using its own MiXCR run on the multiplex PCR reads, TCRdb lists one record per CDR3 protein. The sample carries 80,000 or so distinct CDR3 sequences, about 64% recorded once.

The sample comprised liver tumor tissue from sampling region 4. Specified subset: tumor region T4, right-lateral pole. The rearrangement uses TRBV11-3 and TRBJ2-1; D is possibly TRBD2 (6 bases). The clonotype was recovered from a woman aged 55-69 years with primary liver carcinoma and hepatitis B virus infection. The CDR3 region has the DNA TGTGCCAACAGCTTAGGTTGGGAGGAGTGGGGTGTCGATGAGCAGTTCTTC. It specifies CANSLGWEEWGVDEQFF.